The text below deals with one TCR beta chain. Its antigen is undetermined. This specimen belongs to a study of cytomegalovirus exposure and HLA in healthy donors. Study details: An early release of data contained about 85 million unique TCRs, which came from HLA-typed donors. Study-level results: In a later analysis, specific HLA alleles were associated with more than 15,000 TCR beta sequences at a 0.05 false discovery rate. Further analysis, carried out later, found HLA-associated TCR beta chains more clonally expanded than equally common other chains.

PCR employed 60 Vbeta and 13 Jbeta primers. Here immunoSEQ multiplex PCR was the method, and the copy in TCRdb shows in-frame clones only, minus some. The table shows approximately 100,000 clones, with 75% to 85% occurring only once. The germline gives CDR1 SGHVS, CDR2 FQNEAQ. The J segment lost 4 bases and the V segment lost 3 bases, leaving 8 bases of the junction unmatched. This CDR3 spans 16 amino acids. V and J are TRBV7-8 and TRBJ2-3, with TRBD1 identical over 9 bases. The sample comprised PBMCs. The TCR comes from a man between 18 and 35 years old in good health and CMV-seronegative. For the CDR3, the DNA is TGTGCCAGCAGCTTCCAGCCGGGACAGGGACCAGATACGCAGTATTTT. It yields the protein CASSFQPGQGPDTQYF.